By share, the clone carrying this T cell receptor beta chain ranks as medium-sized (0.01 to 0.1%). Its antigen is unidentified. The sample's time point: blood 2 weeks post-SBRT. Indicated treatment: 15 Gy SBRT to primary tumor, nephrectomy 4 weeks later. The patient's renal cell carcinoma had clear cell pathology. Germline V CDR1 and CDR2: MGHRA, YSYEKL. The V gene lost 0 bases and the J gene lost 5 bases, with 11 bases spanning the gap. The CDR3 has 15 residues. Clones were sequenced by immunoSEQ multiplex PCR, and TCRdb holds only the in-frame ones, with some missing. The sample records 65,000 to 80,000 clones, roughly 85% being singletons. This sample is drawn from a study of radiation and T cells in renal cell carcinoma. Study summary: Nephrectomy followed 15 Gy stereotactic body radiation by 4 weeks.

Study-wide results and limits: Top tumor clonotypes rose in blood 2 weeks post-radiation, then contracted. Without pretreatment biopsies, baseline tumor clonotype presence was undetermined.

The sequence came from a woman aged 45-65 years with renal cell carcinoma. The chain couples TRBV4-1 to TRBJ2-4; D possibly matches TRBD1 or TRBD2 (5 bases each). The sample in question was blood, obtained from a patient whose treatment included radiotherapy and nephrectomy. Written as DNA, the CDR3 is TGCGCCAGCAGCCAAGAATGGCAGGGAGAAAACATTCAGTACTTC. It codes for CASSQEWQGENIQYF.